These 26 T cell receptor beta chains came from one sample sequenced in a study of cytomegalovirus exposure and HLA in healthy donors. The PCR made use of 60 Vbeta and 13 Jbeta primers. Clones were read by immunoSEQ multiplex PCR, and TCRdb kept only the in-frame ones, dropping some. There are 130,000 or so clones in the sample; roughly 73% occur only once, and about 3.1% lies in the top ten. The sample consisted of PBMCs. All receptors derive from a man aged 35-49 years in good health and CMV-seronegative.

The V and J genes are TRBV7-9 and TRBJ1-1, with 7 nucleotides matching TRBD1. This CDR3 is built from 14 residues. The V gene end was trimmed by 5 bases and the J gene end by 1 base; junction bases not matched to a gene: 4. Germline CDR1 reads SEHNR; CDR2 reads FQNEAQ (reference sequence). The CDR3 nucleotides read TGTGCCAGCAGCCGAGGACAGGAGAACACTGAAGCTTTCTTT. Amino acids: CASSRGQENTEAFF.

The V call is TRBV6-5, the J call TRBJ2-5; 9 bases are shared with TRBD1. The J call may be wrong; the DNA end is better matched by TRBJ2-7. This CDR3 region has 14 residues. Germline assignment: CDR1 MNHEY and CDR2 SVGAGI. CDR3 sequence: CASRPGQGSYEQYF. The DNA for the CDR3 is TGTGCCAGCAGGCCGGGACAGGGAAGCTACGAGCAGTACTTC.

On this clone itself: One end of the junction does not line up with germline, which may come from a read error. The V and J genes are TRBV4-1 and TRBJ2-5; the match to TRBD1 covers 7 bases. This CDR3 region has 15 residues. Germline CDR1 is MGHRA and CDR2 is YSYEKL. CDR3 nucleotide sequence: TGCGCCAGCAGCCAGTCTACAGGGGCACAAGAGGCCCAGTACTTC. Protein: CASSQSTGAQEAQYF.

V usage is TRBV7-9 and J usage is TRBJ2-7, with a tentative D call TRBD1 (6 bases). CDR3 length equals 15 residues. V lost 0 bases and J 6 bases, leaving 15 bases between the germline ends. Per the germline V gene, CDR1 is SEHNR and CDR2 is FQNEAQ (reference sequence). The CDR3 coding sequence is TGTGCCAGCAGCTTAGCGCAGGGACACCCTCGCGAGCAGTACTTC. Its translation: CASSLAQGHPREQYF.

The J gene is TRBJ1-3, the V gene TRBV7-6; D might be TRBD1 (6 bases). The CDR3 runs 15 residues. The V gene lost 6 bases and the J gene lost 3 bases, with 15 bases spanning the gap. Germline CDR1 is SGHVS and CDR2 is FNYEAQ. CDR3 in DNA: TGTGCCAGCAGTCAGACAGGTTTTGGTGGAAACACCATATATTTT. It is translated as CASSQTGFGGNTIYF.

The chain uses TRBV29-1 and TRBJ2-1; 9 positions match TRBD1. This CDR3 contains 13 residues. V shed 8 bases, J shed 13 bases, and the junction held 15 bases outside the gene matches. Germline V gene lookup returns CDR1 SQVTM and CDR2 ANQGSEA. The CDR3 sequence: CSSDMGQGLNQFF. The CDR3 bases are TGCAGCTCTGATATGGGACAGGGCCTTAATCAGTTCTTC.

The chain couples TRBV6-5 to TRBJ2-7; 8 bases are a match to TRBD2. Germline V gene sequence: CDR1 MNHEY, CDR2 SVGAGI. With 0 bases clipped from V and 4 bases from J, the junction kept 5 bases outside the gene matches. The CDR3 length is 15 residues. CDR3 protein: CASSYSGAGGYEQYF. In DNA, the CDR3 is TGTGCCAGCAGTTACTCTGGGGCGGGGGGATACGAGCAGTACTTC.

The chain has TRBV5-1 and TRBJ1-1; D is ambiguous. This CDR3 spans 15 amino acids. Germline V gene sequence: CDR1 SGHRS, CDR2 YFSETQ. The V and J ends lost 0 bases and 5 bases respectively, with 14 bases between them. The CDR3 here is CASSLGHLTGTEAFF. The CDR3 nucleotides are TGCGCCAGCAGCTTGGGGCACCTCACGGGGACTGAAGCTTTCTTT.

The chain has TRBV6-5 and TRBJ2-7; D perhaps matches TRBD1 (6 bases). CDR3 size: 13 residues. Germline V gene lookup returns CDR1 MNHEY and CDR2 SVGAGI. V was pared by 8 bases and J by 5 bases, with 16 bases between. CDR3 sequence (DNA): TGTGCCAGCGGGGATACAGGGTACCACGAGCAGTACTTC. This translates into CASGDTGYHEQYF.

In its sample, this clone was seen a few times. The rearrangement uses TRBV6-5 and TRBJ2-7; 7 bases align to TRBD2. V shed 6 bases and J 2 bases; nucleotides not matched to a gene: 7. The V gene's germline CDR1 is MNHEY and CDR2 SVGAGI. The CDR3 is 14 amino acids. CDR3 bases: TGTGCCAGCAGCCTAAGAGCGGGGCCCTACGAGCAGTACTTC. Translation gives CASSLRAGPYEQYF.

The chain is built from TRBV27 and TRBJ2-1; 11 bases are shared with TRBD1. With 4 bases clipped from V and 8 bases from J, the junction kept 7 bases outside the gene matches. The CDR3 runs 15 residues. Germline loops: CDR1 MNHEY, CDR2 SMNVEV (reference sequence). The CDR3 sequence: CASSSDRGRRHEQFF. CDR3 sequence (DNA): TGTGCCAGCAGTTCGGACAGGGGGCGCAGGCATGAGCAGTTCTTC.

CDR3 sequence reads: CSAGTEETQYF. The CDR3 DNA reads TGCAGTGCTGGGACAGAAGAGACCCAGTACTTC. The chain joins TRBV20-1 to TRBJ2-5; 7 bases line up with TRBD1. Germline-derived CDR1 and CDR2 are DFQATT and SNEGSKA (reference sequence). V trimming: 5 bases; J trimming: 3 bases; junction bases outside the gene matches: 0. This CDR3 comprises 11 residues.

The V and J genes are TRBV18 and TRBJ2-7, with D tentatively TRBD1 (6 bases). CDR1 and CDR2 (germline): KGHSH, LQKENI. The length of the CDR3 is 15 residues. Trimming stripped 3 bases from V and 6 bases from J, with 18 bases between. Written as DNA, the CDR3 is TGTGCCAGCTCACCTCCGCGGACAGATCCCCTCGAGCAGTACTTC. Its protein is CASSPPRTDPLEQYF.

The gene calls are TRBV5-1 and TRBJ1-2; perhaps TRBD1 as D (6 bases). The CDR3 covers 14 residues. Germline CDR1 is SGHRS and CDR2 is YFSETQ. V was pared by 4 bases and J by 3 bases, with 13 bases between. CDR3 sequence (DNA): TGCGCCAGCAGCCCCGCGGACAGCTACTATGGCTACACCTTC. Translated, it gives CASSPADSYYGYTF.

This clone was counted between two and nine times. The V and J genes are TRBV5-6 and TRBJ2-1; D remains unclear. The CDR3 contains 15 residues. CDR1 is SGHDT, CDR2 YYEEEE, per germline. V lost 2 bases, J lost 0 bases, and 9 bases lay in between. This CDR3 is CASSLSPNSYNEQFF. CDR3 nucleotide sequence: TGTGCCAGCAGCTTATCCCCCAACTCCTACAATGAGCAGTTCTTC.

The gene calls are TRBV13 and TRBJ1-4; D remains unclear. Trimming removed 5 bases from V and 2 bases from J, with 15 bases in between. Germline CDR1 PRHDT, CDR2 FYEKMQ (reference sequence). CDR3 length: 16 residues. For the CDR3, the DNA is TGTGCCAGCAGCCGTAGGAGGGAAAACACTAATGAAAAACTGTTTTTT. It yields the protein CASSRRRENTNEKLFF.

This chain uses TRBV7-7 with TRBJ2-3, with TRBD2 matching over 14 bases. The V gene's germline CDR1 is SSHAT and CDR2 FNYEAQ (reference sequence). V lost 3 bases to trimming and J lost 9 bases; unmatched junction nucleotides: 5. The CDR3 runs to 15 residues. This CDR3 is CASSLTSGGGETQYF. CDR3 DNA: TGTGCCAGCAGCTTGACTAGCGGGGGGGGCGAAACGCAGTATTTT.

The chain is built from TRBV19 and TRBJ1-3; D is uncertain. The CDR3 has 16 amino acids. Trimming took 3 bases from V and 0 from J, leaving 12 bases between them. Germline CDR1 and CDR2: LNHDA and SQIVND (reference sequence). CDR3 in amino acids: CASSIAGWSSGNTIYF. The CDR3 region has the DNA TGTGCCAGTAGTATCGCCGGTTGGAGCTCTGGAAACACCATATATTTT.

The J gene is TRBJ1-3, the V gene TRBV28; maybe TRBD1 (5 bases). Deletions cut 3 bases from V and 2 bases from J, with 11 bases between. CDR1 is MDHEN, CDR2 SYDVKM, per germline. The CDR3 totals 15 residues. The CDR3 protein is CASSFSGAAGNTIYF. The CDR3 nucleotides read TGTGCCAGCAGTTTCTCTGGGGCGGCTGGAAACACCATATATTTT.

The chain recombines TRBV7-2 with TRBJ1-2; 9 bases fit TRBD1. The CDR3 extends over 17 amino acids. V was pared by 6 bases and J by 7 bases, with 18 bases of the junction left unmatched. In germline, CDR1 is SGHTA, CDR2 FQGNSA. Here the CDR3 reads CASSLTQGARSEGGYTF. For the CDR3, the DNA is TGTGCCAGCAGTCTAACACAGGGGGCGCGAAGCGAAGGTGGCTACACCTTC.

The rearrangement links TRBV9 to TRBJ2-5; D might be TRBD1 (6 bases). This CDR3 has 15 residues. V was shortened by 4 bases and J by 5 bases, with 18 bases between the two germline ends. Germline assignment: CDR1 SGDLS and CDR2 YYNGEE. CDR3 DNA: TGTGCCAGCAGCCCAATCAGGGGAGTTGCGGAGACCCAGTACTTC. Translation gives CASSPIRGVAETQYF.

This chain links TRBV2 with TRBJ1-1, with a possible D match to TRBD1 (5 bases). The germline V gene encodes CDR1 SNHLY and CDR2 FYNNEI. Trimming removed 4 bases from V and 11 bases from J, with 14 bases in between. The CDR3 spans 12 residues. CDR3 sequence reads: CASSGQGSWAFF. The CDR3 DNA follows: TGTGCCAGCAGTGGCCAGGGAAGTTGGGCTTTCTTT. Based on the CDR3 plus reference TRBV2 and TRBJ1-1, the full variable domain is EPEVTQTPSHQVTQMGQEVILRCVPISNHLYFYWYRQILGQKVEFLVSFYNNEISEKSEIFDDQFSVERPDGSNFTLKIRSTKLEDSAMYFCASSGQGSWAFFGQGTRLTVV.

The J gene is TRBJ1-5, the V gene TRBV7-9; tentative D call: TRBD1 (5 bases). The CDR3 spans 14 residues. V was pared by 5 bases and J by 4 bases, with 12 bases between. The germline CDR1 and CDR2 sequences are SEHNR and FQNEAQ (reference sequence). The chain's CDR3 is CASSPRGGNQPQHF. DNA of the CDR3: TGTGCCAGCAGCCCTCGCGGGGGTAATCAGCCCCAGCATTTT.

This clone has more than one count but fewer than ten. CDR3 in amino acids: CASRDNYYEQYF. CDR3 nucleotides: TGCGCCAGCCGGGACAACTACTACGAGCAGTACTTC. The V call is TRBV10-2, the J call TRBJ2-7; D may be TRBD1 (6 bases). Trimming took 8 bases from V and 3 from J, leaving 11 bases between them. Germline CDR1 is WSHSY and CDR2 is SAAADI. The CDR3 has 12 residues.

The rearrangement links TRBV9 to TRBJ1-5, with D perhaps TRBD1 (5 bases). The CDR3 is made up of 13 amino acids. The ends were cut back, 3 bases at V and 6 bases at J, with 10 bases in the middle. Germline loops: CDR1 SGDLS, CDR2 YYNGEE. This CDR3 is CASSALGGQPQHF. Written as DNA, the CDR3 is TGTGCCAGCAGCGCGCTGGGGGGTCAGCCCCAGCATTTT.

CDR3 amino acids: CASSSGQGWAEAFF. The CDR3 region has the DNA TGTGCCAGCAGCTCGGGACAAGGGTGGGCTGAAGCTTTCTTT. This chain connects TRBV7-9 to TRBJ1-1; D perhaps matches TRBD1 (6 bases). The CDR3 extends over 14 amino acids. V gave up 4 bases and J gave up 6 bases, with 15 bases separating them. Germline values: CDR1 SEHNR, CDR2 FQNEAQ (reference sequence). Drawing the rest from reference TRBV7-9 and TRBJ1-1, the complete variable domain is DTGVSQNPRHKITKRGQNVTFRCDPISEHNRLYWYRQTLGQGPEFLTYFQNEAQLEKSRLLSDRFSAERPKGSFSTLEIQRTEQGDSAMYLCASSSGQGWAEAFFGQGTRLTVV.